The sequence of this T cell receptor (beta chain) was determined in a study of graft-versus-host responses after intestinal transplantation. In the study overall: Multivisceral, liver-intestinal, or isolated intestinal transplants were performed in recipients. Tacrolimus and steroids were given for around 3 years to all recipients after anti-thymocyte globulin induction. The study's findings and limits: Ileal or blood samples showed some GvH clones first, and such clones were also found in recipient marrow.

Germline CDR1 reads MNHNS; CDR2 reads SASEGT. The CDR3 covers 14 residues. V lost 7 bases to trimming and J lost 8 bases, with 18 bases between them. Profiled with immunoSEQ multiplex PCR; TCRdb holds only in-frame clones, not every one. The table includes under 150,000 clones, 85% to 95% detected once. Points on this clone: The antigen remains unidentified.

The receptor's source is a human donor who received an intestinal transplant. Source: unstimulated CD4+ T cells sorted from spleen or lymph node cells, taken before intestinal transplant. This chain connects TRBV6-1 to TRBJ2-1; D not resolved. Written as DNA, the CDR3 is TGTGCCAGCAAGGGATCCGAGAGCAGGCATGAGCAGTTCTTC. It specifies CASKGSESRHEQFF.